These T cell receptor beta chains were read from a single sample in a study of a mutant IDH1 vaccine in newly diagnosed glioma. The data were produced by immunoSEQ multiplex PCR, yet TCRdb's version contains in-frame clones alone and is incomplete. This table holds tens of thousands of clones, roughly 80% found once. What these receptors recognize is not known. This specimen was PBMCs, taken from a glioma patient whose treatment included an IDH1 peptide vaccine. Receptors were obtained from a man over 45 with glioma. The CDR3 runs from the conserved cysteine through the conserved F or W. Fields, in order: CDR3 DNA, CDR3 protein, clone size, V gene, J gene, D gene. A D gene is named only where the DNA matches it firmly. Expanded clones get a size class; other rows say once, few or many, or leave the size out.

CDR3nt: TGTGCCAGCAGTGAAGTGTGGCGGGGGGAAGATACGCAGTATTTT
CDR3aa: CASSEVWRGEDTQYF
abundance: -
v_gene: TRBV6-1
j_gene: TRBJ2-3
d_gene: TRBD2

CDR3nt: TGCGCCAGCAGCCAAGAGAGAGAGACAGGGGCGTACTATGGCTACACCTTC
CDR3aa: CASSQERETGAYYGYTF
abundance: -
v_gene: TRBV4-1
j_gene: TRBJ1-2
d_gene: TRBD1

CDR3nt: TGCGCCAGCAGCCCAGGGGTGGCTGAAGCTTTCTTT
CDR3aa: CASSPGVAEAFF
abundance: -
v_gene: TRBV4-1
j_gene: TRBJ1-1
d_gene: -

CDR3nt: TGTGCCAGCAGCTTGAGGGAGCCCTATGGCTACACCTTC
CDR3aa: CASSLREPYGYTF
abundance: -
v_gene: TRBV5-6
j_gene: TRBJ1-2
d_gene: -

CDR3nt: TGTGCCACCACCGGGACACGGCTAGACAAAAACATTCAGTACTTC
CDR3aa: CATTGTRLDKNIQYF
abundance: -
v_gene: TRBV6-6
j_gene: TRBJ2-4
d_gene: -

CDR3nt: TGTGCCAGCAGCTCCCCCGGTTTTCCTTCCTACGAGCAGTACTTC
CDR3aa: CASSSPGFPSYEQYF
abundance: -
v_gene: TRBV5-5
j_gene: TRBJ2-7
d_gene: -

CDR3nt: TGTGCCATCAGTGAGTCGGGGCAGGGGGAGAACATTCAGTACTTC
CDR3aa: CAISESGQGENIQYF
abundance: -
v_gene: TRBV10-3
j_gene: TRBJ2-4
d_gene: TRBD1

CDR3nt: TGTGCCAGCAGCTATAGCGGGATGAACACTGAAGCTTTCTTT
CDR3aa: CASSYSGMNTEAFF
abundance: -
v_gene: TRBV2
j_gene: TRBJ1-1
d_gene: -

CDR3nt: TGTGCCAGCAGTCCCACGCGGGGGGCATATAGTGAGTTCTTC
CDR3aa: CASSPTRGAYSEFF
abundance: few
v_gene: TRBV27
j_gene: TRBJ2-1
d_gene: TRBD2

CDR3nt: TGTGCCAGCAGGCCCCGGGGCCAAGAGACCCAGTACTTC
CDR3aa: CASRPRGQETQYF
abundance: -
v_gene: TRBV7-2
j_gene: TRBJ2-5
d_gene: -

CDR3nt: TGCGCCAGCAGCCAAGATGAAACAGGGAACTATGGCTACACCTTC
CDR3aa: CASSQDETGNYGYTF
abundance: -
v_gene: TRBV4-1
j_gene: TRBJ1-2
d_gene: -

CDR3nt: TGTGCCAGCAGCAAGTTACAGGGGGAGTACACTGAAGCTTTCTTT
CDR3aa: CASSKLQGEYTEAFF
abundance: -
v_gene: TRBV7-8
j_gene: TRBJ1-1
d_gene: TRBD1

CDR3nt: TGTGCCAGCAGTGGGGACACCGAGAGGGGCTACACCTTC
CDR3aa: CASSGDTERGYTF
abundance: -
v_gene: TRBV6-1
j_gene: TRBJ1-2
d_gene: -

CDR3nt: TGTGCCAGTAGTCCGGGACAAGACTCCTACGAGCAGTACTTC
CDR3aa: CASSPGQDSYEQYF
abundance: -
v_gene: TRBV19
j_gene: TRBJ2-7
d_gene: -

CDR3nt: TGCGCCAGCAGCCTGGGGGACGCCTTCTCCTACGAGCAGTACTTC
CDR3aa: CASSLGDAFSYEQYF
abundance: -
v_gene: TRBV5-1
j_gene: TRBJ2-7
d_gene: -

CDR3nt: TGTGCCAGCAGCCGAACAGGGTCTAGCAATCAGCCCCAGCATTTT
CDR3aa: CASSRTGSSNQPQHF
abundance: -
v_gene: TRBV7-9
j_gene: TRBJ1-5
d_gene: -

CDR3nt: TGTGCCTGGAGGTCTGGCGGCTACGAGCAGTACTTC
CDR3aa: CAWRSGGYEQYF
abundance: -
v_gene: TRBV30
j_gene: TRBJ2-7
d_gene: -

CDR3nt: TGTGCCAGCAACCTAAGGACCTCAAATTCACCCCTCCACTTT
CDR3aa: CASNLRTSNSPLHF
abundance: -
v_gene: TRBV6-5
j_gene: TRBJ1-6
d_gene: -

CDR3nt: TGTGCCAGCAGTTCCGGGCGGACAGTGGAGACCCAGTACTTC
CDR3aa: CASSSGRTVETQYF
abundance: -
v_gene: TRBV2
j_gene: TRBJ2-5
d_gene: -

CDR3nt: TGTGCCAGCAGTGCCTCGGGAGAGACCCAGTACTTC
CDR3aa: CASSASGETQYF
abundance: -
v_gene: TRBV6-5
j_gene: TRBJ2-5
d_gene: -

CDR3nt: TGTGCCAGCAGGCAGTCCTACGAGCAGTACTTC
CDR3aa: CASRQSYEQYF
abundance: -
v_gene: TRBV6-6
j_gene: TRBJ2-7
d_gene: -

CDR3nt: TGTGCCAGCAGTTCCTTCCTCAACGGCCTTACCGGGGAGCTGTTTTTT
CDR3aa: CASSSFLNGLTGELFF
abundance: -
v_gene: TRBV27
j_gene: TRBJ2-2
d_gene: -

CDR3nt: TGTGCCTGGAGTGTAAGGGGCCTCGGAGCGGGGGACGAGCAGTACTTC
CDR3aa: CAWSVRGLGAGDEQYF
abundance: -
v_gene: TRBV30
j_gene: TRBJ2-7
d_gene: TRBD2

CDR3nt: TGTGCCAGCTCACCTTCGATCCAAGAGACCCAGTACTTC
CDR3aa: CASSPSIQETQYF
abundance: -
v_gene: TRBV18
j_gene: TRBJ2-5
d_gene: -

CDR3nt: TGTGCCAGCAGTCTCCAGGGAGGGATTGAGCAGTTCTTC
CDR3aa: CASSLQGGIEQFF
abundance: -
v_gene: TRBV27
j_gene: TRBJ2-1
d_gene: TRBD2

CDR3nt: TGTGCCAGCAGCTTAACGTTTCAATCCGGTGAGCAGTTCTTC
CDR3aa: CASSLTFQSGEQFF
abundance: -
v_gene: TRBV7-3
j_gene: TRBJ2-1
d_gene: -

CDR3nt: TGTGCCAGCAGGGACCGACCGTCATATGAGCAGTTCTTC
CDR3aa: CASRDRPSYEQFF
abundance: -
v_gene: TRBV6-1
j_gene: TRBJ2-1
d_gene: -

CDR3nt: TGTGCCAGCAGCGTGGGTCGGGGCTCTGGGGCCAACGTCCTGACTTTC
CDR3aa: CASSVGRGSGANVLTF
abundance: -
v_gene: TRBV9
j_gene: TRBJ2-6
d_gene: -

CDR3nt: TGTGCCATCAGTGAGTCTACGACAGAAAAACTGTTTTTT
CDR3aa: CAISESTTEKLFF
abundance: -
v_gene: TRBV10-3
j_gene: TRBJ1-4
d_gene: -

CDR3nt: TGTGCCAGCAGCGTAGGGATGACCGGGGAGCTGTTTTTT
CDR3aa: CASSVGMTGELFF
abundance: -
v_gene: TRBV9
j_gene: TRBJ2-2
d_gene: -

CDR3nt: TGTGCCAGCAGCCCGGGACATCTGAGCTCTGGAAACACCATATATTTT
CDR3aa: CASSPGHLSSGNTIYF
abundance: few
v_gene: TRBV5-5
j_gene: TRBJ1-3
d_gene: -

CDR3nt: TGTGCCAGCAGTTACAGTGGTCAGCAAGAGACCCAGTACTTC
CDR3aa: CASSYSGQQETQYF
abundance: -
v_gene: TRBV6-5
j_gene: TRBJ2-5
d_gene: -

CDR3nt: TGTGCCAGCAGCTTAGTACAGGGGGGGACCGGGGAGCTGTTTTTT
CDR3aa: CASSLVQGGTGELFF
abundance: -
v_gene: TRBV7-2
j_gene: TRBJ2-2
d_gene: -

CDR3nt: TGTGCCAGCAGCTTAGAATTCGGGCAGCCCCAGCATTTT
CDR3aa: CASSLEFGQPQHF
abundance: -
v_gene: TRBV7-2
j_gene: TRBJ1-5
d_gene: -

CDR3nt: TGTGCCAGCAGTGGCGAGGGAGAGACCCAGTACTTC
CDR3aa: CASSGEGETQYF
abundance: -
v_gene: TRBV2
j_gene: TRBJ2-5
d_gene: -

CDR3nt: TGTGCCAGCAGCTCAAAACGTCCCGGGGACAGGGTTACCTACGAGCAGTACTTC
CDR3aa: CASSSKRPGDRVTYEQYF
abundance: -
v_gene: TRBV7-6
j_gene: TRBJ2-7
d_gene: TRBD1

CDR3nt: TGTGCCTGGGGCTCAGGAGGCGTATATAATTCACCCCTCCACTTT
CDR3aa: CAWGSGGVYNSPLHF
abundance: -
v_gene: TRBV30
j_gene: TRBJ1-6
d_gene: -

CDR3nt: TGTGCCAGCAGCTTTGGTCGCCAAGGGGGACATGCGATCACCGGGGAGCTGTTTTTT
CDR3aa: CASSFGRQGGHAITGELFF
abundance: -
v_gene: TRBV7-8
j_gene: TRBJ2-2
d_gene: -

CDR3nt: TGTGCCAGCAGGGGACCGGGACAGCTATACGAGCAGTACTTC
CDR3aa: CASRGPGQLYEQYF
abundance: -
v_gene: TRBV7-2
j_gene: TRBJ2-7
d_gene: TRBD1

CDR3nt: TGTGCCAGCAGCCCCCGCCTCGGACAGGGGCGTTGGGATTCACCCCTCCACTTT
CDR3aa: CASSPRLGQGRWDSPLHF
abundance: -
v_gene: TRBV7-9
j_gene: TRBJ1-6
d_gene: TRBD1

CDR3nt: TGCGCCAGCACCTCCTTGGACAGGGTAAACGAGCAGTACTTC
CDR3aa: CASTSLDRVNEQYF
abundance: few
v_gene: TRBV5-1
j_gene: TRBJ2-7
d_gene: TRBD1